These 19 T cell receptor beta chains were all obtained from the same sample, sequenced in a study of blood T cell repertoires in COVID-19 (dated by TCRdb to 2018 to 2021). Library creation used the immunoSEQ multiplex PCR assay. What TCRdb holds here is the immuneACCESS table cut down to in-frame rearrangements. Part of the clones is not present; checked against another copy, under half of the missing clones reflect an unresolved V gene, and the others are unexplained. This sample holds roughly 330,000 clones; around 87% were observed only once. Approximately 5.3% of the sample is in the top ten clones. The sample consisted of PBMCs or T cells enriched from blood (not recorded which). The receptors were gathered from a woman younger than 45 who had recovered from COVID-19.

This clone was recorded a few times. This CDR3 reads CASSQFLRDSPYGYTF. CDR3 sequence (DNA): TGCGCCAGCAGTCAATTTCTTCGGGACAGCCCCTATGGCTACACCTTC. V is TRBV23-1 and J is TRBJ1-2; 7 positions agree with TRBD1. TRBV23-1 is an ORF for which the function is uncertain. J lost 4 bases, V lost 1 base, and 9 bases had no gene match. This CDR3 has 16 residues.

CDR3 in amino acids: CASSSGRGNEQFF. The CDR3 DNA sequence: TGTGCCAGCAGCTCTGGCAGGGGAAATGAGCAGTTCTTC. This sequence joins TRBV7-8 and TRBJ2-1, with D possibly TRBD1 on 6 matching bases. Germline values: CDR1 SGHVS, CDR2 FQNEAQ. This CDR3 is 13 amino acids long. Between the trimmed V and J ends, which lost 4 bases and 7 bases, there was a span of 11 bases.

The rearrangement links TRBV5-1 to TRBJ2-2, with a weak D call TRBD1 (5 bases). This CDR3 has 15 amino acids. Germline CDR1 reads SGHRS; CDR2 reads YFSETQ. Trimming removed 2 bases at V and 4 bases at J, with 12 bases between. The CDR3 here is CASSLGPGITGELFF. The DNA for the CDR3 is TGCGCCAGCAGCTTAGGTCCAGGGATCACCGGGGAGCTGTTTTTT. Full variable domain (rest looked up from reference TRBV5-1 and TRBJ2-2): KAGVTQTPRYLIKTRGQQVTLSCSPISGHRSVSWYQQTPGQGLQFLFEYFSETQRNKGNFPGRFSGRQFSNSRSEMNVSTLELGDSALYLCASSLGPGITGELFFGEGSRLTVL.

The chain carries TRBV21-1 and TRBJ2-6; TRBD2, the D gene given by the table, was not confirmed from the DNA. TRBV21-1 is annotated as a pseudogene. The CDR3 covers 21 residues. The CDR3 region is CASSTSKVAGSPSSGANVLTF. CDR3 nucleotides: TGTGCCAGCAGCACCTCCAAGGTAGCGGGATCCCCAAGCTCTGGGGCCAACGTCCTGACTTTC.

This clone has a single count. This chain uses TRBV6-5 with TRBJ1-5, with D possibly matching TRBD1 (5 bases). V lost 7 bases, J lost 5 bases, and 12 bases lay in between. Germline V gene sequence: CDR1 MNHEY, CDR2 SVGAGI. There are 13 residues in the CDR3. Here the CDR3 DNA reads TGTGCCAGCAAGCGAGGAGGGGATCAGCCCCAGCATTTT. This sequence encodes CASKRGGDQPQHF.

The DNA for the CDR3 is TGTGCCAGCACCGAAAGGCAGGGATATTATAATTCACCCCTCCACTTT. As protein: CASTERQGYYNSPLHF. The J gene is TRBJ1-6, the V gene TRBV2; D may be TRBD1 (5 bases). V lost 7 bases to trimming and J lost 4 bases, with 17 bases between them. CDR3 length: 16 amino acids. Germline V gives CDR1 SNHLY, CDR2 FYNNEI.

V usage is TRBV5-5 and J usage is TRBJ1-1; D may be TRBD1 (5 bases). Trimming cost V 1 base and J 10 bases, with 14 bases left between them. Germline lookup yields CDR1 SGHKS and CDR2 YYEKEE (reference sequence). The CDR3 extends over 13 amino acids. Here the CDR3 reads CASSLNRPKGAFF. DNA for the CDR3: TGTGCCAGCAGCTTGAACAGGCCGAAGGGAGCTTTCTTT.

This clone was seen a handful of times. The CDR3 bases are TGTGCCAGCAGTTACTCCCGGGGTTCTGGCTACACCTTC. It codes for CASSYSRGSGYTF. The chain joins TRBV6-5 to TRBJ1-2, with D uncertain. Between the trimmed V and J ends, which lost 0 bases and 7 bases, there was a span of 9 bases. Germline values: CDR1 MNHEY, CDR2 SVGAGI. The CDR3 is 13 residues long.

The J gene is TRBJ1-5, the V gene TRBV28; possible D gene TRBD1, 5 bases. This CDR3 has 15 amino acids. Trimming cost V 5 bases and J 0 bases, with 11 bases left between them. Germline CDR1 reads MDHEN; CDR2 reads SYDVKM. CDR3 DNA: TGTGCCAGCAGTCAAGGGGTCTATAGCAATCAGCCCCAGCATTTT. As protein: CASSQGVYSNQPQHF.

Comment on this clone: In the same sample, other DNA sequences code for this CDR3. This chain joins TRBV5-1 and TRBJ1-5; no firm D call. Per the germline V gene, CDR1 is SGHRS and CDR2 is YFSETQ. V lost 0 bases and J lost 4, with 11 bases in between. This CDR3 comprises 15 residues. The DNA of the CDR3 is TGCGCCAGCAGCTTGGCCGGGGTGGGGAATCAGCCCCAGCATTTT. It specifies CASSLAGVGNQPQHF.

V and J are TRBV5-1 and TRBJ2-5; D remains ambiguous. Deletions cut 2 bases from V and 2 bases from J, with 10 bases between. CDR1 SGHRS and CDR2 YFSETQ come from the germline V gene. This CDR3 has 14 amino acids. The CDR3 DNA reads TGCGCCAGCAGCTTCATCTCCGAGCAAGAGACCCAGTACTTC. Its protein product is CASSFISEQETQYF.

The DNA for the CDR3 is TGTGCCAGCAGCTTACAGAGGGAAGCTGAAGCTTTCTTT. Protein sequence: CASSLQREAEAFF. The chain is built from TRBV7-2 and TRBJ1-1, with no clear D. CDR1 SGHTA and CDR2 FQGNSA come from the germline V gene. The length of the CDR3 is 13 residues. V gave up 2 bases and J gave up 6 bases, with 10 bases separating them.

The rearrangement joins TRBV4-1 to TRBJ1-6; tentative D call: TRBD1 (5 bases). The CDR3 has 15 amino acids. Per germline, CDR1 MGHRA and CDR2 YSYEKL. V was shortened by 8 bases and J by 0 bases, with 11 bases between the two germline ends. CDR3 in DNA: TGCGCCAGCGGCGTTACAGGCTCCTATAATTCACCCCTCCACTTT. This gives the protein CASGVTGSYNSPLHF.

The rearrangement uses TRBV2 and TRBJ2-2; TRBD1 is a possible D gene (6 bases). Germline CDR1 SNHLY, CDR2 FYNNEI. Trimming stripped 6 bases from V and 4 bases from J, with 15 bases between. The CDR3 has 15 amino acids. The CDR3 is CASRTGLGSTGELFF. For the CDR3, the DNA is TGTGCCAGCAGAACAGGGTTGGGGAGCACCGGGGAGCTGTTTTTT. The full variable domain, completed using reference TRBV2 and TRBJ2-2, is EPEVTQTPSHQVTQMGQEVILRCVPISNHLYFYWYRQILGQKVEFLVSFYNNEISEKSEIFDDQFSVERPDGSNFTLKIRSTKLEDSAMYFCASRTGLGSTGELFFGEGSRLTVL.

This rearrangement joins TRBV19 to TRBJ2-3; TRBD2 agrees at 8 bases. CDR3 size: 16 residues. Losses at the gene ends were 6 bases for V and 2 bases for J; bases not matched to a gene: 10. Germline V CDR1 and CDR2: LNHDA, SQIVND (reference sequence). The CDR3 is CASSGLAESDTDTQYF. The CDR3 DNA follows: TGTGCCAGTAGCGGACTAGCCGAATCAGACACAGATACGCAGTATTTT.

The rearrangement joins TRBV16 to TRBJ1-5; D perhaps matches TRBD1 (5 bases). The CDR3 totals 14 residues. Per the germline V gene, CDR1 is KGHSY and CDR2 is FQNENV. V was pared by 4 bases and J by 4 bases, with 11 bases between. The CDR3 DNA sequence: TGTGCCAGCAGCCCGACAAGGGGTAATCAGCCCCAGCATTTT. Translated, it gives CASSPTRGNQPQHF.

The rearrangement links TRBV2 to TRBJ2-3; 8 positions agree with TRBD1. The ends lost 7 bases at V and 1 base at J; junction bases unmatched: 7. The germline gives CDR1 SNHLY, CDR2 FYNNEI. The CDR3 is made up of 15 amino acids. In nucleotides, the CDR3 is TGTGCCAGCACTCGTATGACAGGGGGCACAGATACGCAGTATTTT. Protein product: CASTRMTGGTDTQYF.

The chain carries TRBV4-3 and TRBJ2-2, with 9 bases aligning to TRBD1. V was clipped by 1 base and J by 7 bases; unmatched bases: 13. The V gene's germline CDR1 is LGHNA and CDR2 YSLEER. This CDR3 is built from 18 residues. For the CDR3, the DNA is TGCGCCAGCAGCCAAGCGCTCCCGGGACAGGGCATCGGCGGGGAGCTGTTTTTT. Amino acid sequence: CASSQALPGQGIGGELFF.

This clone was picked up many times. This rearrangement joins TRBV5-1 to TRBJ2-7; 10 positions agree with TRBD1. The CDR3 extends over 14 amino acids. V shed 3 bases and J 2 bases; nucleotides not matched to a gene: 2. Germline V gives CDR1 SGHRS, CDR2 YFSETQ. CDR3 region: CASSSGQGTYEQYF. The DNA of the CDR3 is TGCGCCAGCAGCTCGGGACAGGGGACCTACGAGCAGTACTTC.